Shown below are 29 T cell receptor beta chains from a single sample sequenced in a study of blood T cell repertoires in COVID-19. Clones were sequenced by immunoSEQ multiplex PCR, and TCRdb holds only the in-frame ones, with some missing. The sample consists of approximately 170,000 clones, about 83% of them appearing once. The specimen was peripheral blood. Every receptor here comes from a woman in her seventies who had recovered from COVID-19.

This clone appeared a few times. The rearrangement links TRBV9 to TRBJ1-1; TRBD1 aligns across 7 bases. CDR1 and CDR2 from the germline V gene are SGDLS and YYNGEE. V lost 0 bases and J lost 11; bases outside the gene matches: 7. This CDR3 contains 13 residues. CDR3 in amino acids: CASSVGTTGNAFF. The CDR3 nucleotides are TGTGCCAGCAGCGTAGGGACGACAGGGAACGCTTTCTTT.

In DNA, the CDR3 is TGTGCCAGCAGCGCGACAAACAGGGGTGGCTATGGCTACACCTTC. It yields the protein CASSATNRGGYGYTF. This chain uses TRBV9 with TRBJ1-2; 7 bases align to TRBD1. This CDR3 is 15 amino acids long. The V gene's germline CDR1 is SGDLS and CDR2 YYNGEE. V lost 3 bases to trimming and J lost 4 bases; unmatched junction nucleotides: 9. The variable domain in full, with the rest retrieved from reference TRBV9 and TRBJ1-2, is DSGVTQTPKHLITATGQRVTLRCSPRSGDLSVYWYQQSLDQGLQFLIQYYNGEERAKGNILERFSAQQFPDLHSELNLSSLELGDSALYFCASSATNRGGYGYTFGSGTRLTVV.

The CDR3 DNA is TGTGCCAGCAGCGCACTAGCGGGGGGACAAGAGACCCAGTACTTC. Translating it yields CASSALAGGQETQYF. V is TRBV9 and J is TRBJ2-5, with 12 bases matching TRBD2. The CDR3 sequence is 15 residues long. Germline V gene lookup returns CDR1 SGDLS and CDR2 YYNGEE. The junction had 2 bases not matched to a gene; V was cut back by 3 bases and J by 2 bases.

CDR3 in amino acids: CASSLGLSGELFF. CDR3 nucleotides: TGCGCCAGCAGCTTGGGACTTTCCGGGGAGCTGTTTTTT. The rearrangement uses TRBV5-1 and TRBJ2-2; D remains ambiguous. In germline, CDR1 is SGHRS, CDR2 YFSETQ. V lost 0 bases, J lost 6 bases, and 6 bases lay in between. The CDR3 consists of 13 residues. Complete variable domain (other parts from reference TRBV5-1 and TRBJ2-2): KAGVTQTPRYLIKTRGQQVTLSCSPISGHRSVSWYQQTPGQGLQFLFEYFSETQRNKGNFPGRFSGRQFSNSRSEMNVSTLELGDSALYLCASSLGLSGELFFGEGSRLTVL.

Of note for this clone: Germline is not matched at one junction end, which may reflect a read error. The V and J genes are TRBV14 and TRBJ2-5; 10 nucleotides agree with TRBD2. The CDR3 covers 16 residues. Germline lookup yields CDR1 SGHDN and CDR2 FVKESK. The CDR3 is CASSPPGLAVQGTQYF. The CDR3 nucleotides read TGTGCCAGCAGCCCCCCTGGACTAGCGGTCCAAGGGACCCAGTACTTC.

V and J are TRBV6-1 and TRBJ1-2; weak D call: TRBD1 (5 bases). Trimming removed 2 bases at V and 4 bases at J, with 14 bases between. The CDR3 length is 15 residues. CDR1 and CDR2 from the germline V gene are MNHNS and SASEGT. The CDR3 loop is CASSESGVQLYGYTF. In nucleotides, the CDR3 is TGTGCCAGCAGTGAATCGGGGGTACAACTCTATGGCTACACCTTC.

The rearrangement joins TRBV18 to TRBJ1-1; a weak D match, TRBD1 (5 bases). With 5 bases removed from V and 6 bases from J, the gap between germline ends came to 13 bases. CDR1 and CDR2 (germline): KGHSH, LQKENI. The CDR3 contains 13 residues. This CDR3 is CASSTAGLAEAFF. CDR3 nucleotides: TGTGCCAGCTCAACAGCGGGGCTCGCTGAAGCTTTCTTT.

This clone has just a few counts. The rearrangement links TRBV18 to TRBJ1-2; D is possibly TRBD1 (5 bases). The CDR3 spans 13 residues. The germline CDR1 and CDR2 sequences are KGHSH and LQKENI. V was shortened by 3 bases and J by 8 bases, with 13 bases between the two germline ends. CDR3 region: CASSPRTKGGYTF. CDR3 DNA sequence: TGTGCCAGCTCACCTAGGACGAAGGGGGGCTACACCTTC.

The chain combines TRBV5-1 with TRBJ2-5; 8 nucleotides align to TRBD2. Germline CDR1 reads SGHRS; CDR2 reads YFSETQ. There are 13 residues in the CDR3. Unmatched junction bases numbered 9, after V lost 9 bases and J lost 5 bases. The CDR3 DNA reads TGCGCCACCACCACAGCGGGGGTGGAGACCCAGTACTTC. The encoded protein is CATTTAGVETQYF. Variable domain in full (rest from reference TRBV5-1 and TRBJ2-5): KAGVTQTPRYLIKTRGQQVTLSCSPISGHRSVSWYQQTPGQGLQFLFEYFSETQRNKGNFPGRFSGRQFSNSRSEMNVSTLELGDSALYLCATTTAGVETQYFGPGTRLLVL.

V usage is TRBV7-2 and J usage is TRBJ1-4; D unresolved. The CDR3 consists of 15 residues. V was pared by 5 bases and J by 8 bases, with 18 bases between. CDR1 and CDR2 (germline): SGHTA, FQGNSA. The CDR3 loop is CASSPRTPGGEKLFF. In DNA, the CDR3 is TGTGCCAGCAGCCCGAGGACTCCCGGAGGGGAAAAACTGTTTTTT.

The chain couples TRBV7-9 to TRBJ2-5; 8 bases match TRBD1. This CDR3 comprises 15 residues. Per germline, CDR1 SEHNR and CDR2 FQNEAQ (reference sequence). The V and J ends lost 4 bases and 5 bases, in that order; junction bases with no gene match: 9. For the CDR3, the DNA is TGTGCCAGCAGCTCACAGGGGGGAGCCGGGGAGACCCAGTACTTC. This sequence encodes CASSSQGGAGETQYF.

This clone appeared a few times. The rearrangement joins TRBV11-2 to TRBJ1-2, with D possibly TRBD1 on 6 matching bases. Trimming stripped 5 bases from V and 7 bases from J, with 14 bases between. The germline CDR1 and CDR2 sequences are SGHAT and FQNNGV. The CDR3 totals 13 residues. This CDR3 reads CASSPTGTGGYTF. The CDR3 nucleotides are TGTGCCAGCAGCCCGACAGGCACCGGTGGCTACACCTTC.

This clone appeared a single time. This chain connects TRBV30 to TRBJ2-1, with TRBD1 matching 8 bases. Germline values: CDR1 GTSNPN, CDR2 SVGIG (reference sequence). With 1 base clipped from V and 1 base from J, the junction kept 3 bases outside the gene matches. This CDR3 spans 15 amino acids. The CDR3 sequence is CAWSGDRGSYNEQFF. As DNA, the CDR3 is TGTGCCTGGAGTGGAGACAGGGGATCCTACAATGAGCAGTTCTTC. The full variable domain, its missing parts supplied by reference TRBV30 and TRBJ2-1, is SQTIHQWPATLVQPVGSPLSLECTVEGTSNPNLYWYRQAAGRGLQLLFYSVGIGQISSEVPQNLSASRPQDRQFILSSKKLLLSDSGFYLCAWSGDRGSYNEQFFGPGTRLTVL.

In nucleotides, the CDR3 is TGCGCCAGCAGCGACCCCGAAGGAGGGGATACGCAGTATTTT. It specifies CASSDPEGGDTQYF. The chain uses TRBV5-1 and TRBJ2-3; a weak D match, TRBD2 (6 bases). Trimming took 4 bases from V and 6 from J, leaving 15 bases between them. In germline, CDR1 is SGHRS, CDR2 YFSETQ. The length of the CDR3 is 14 residues.

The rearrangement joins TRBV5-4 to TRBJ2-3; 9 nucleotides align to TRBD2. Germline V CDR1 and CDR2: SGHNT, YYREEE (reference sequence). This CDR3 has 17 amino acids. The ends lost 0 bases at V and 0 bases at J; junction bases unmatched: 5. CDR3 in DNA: TGTGCCAGCAGCTTGGGCCCTAGCGGGGCTAGCACAGATACGCAGTATTTT. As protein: CASSLGPSGASTDTQYF.

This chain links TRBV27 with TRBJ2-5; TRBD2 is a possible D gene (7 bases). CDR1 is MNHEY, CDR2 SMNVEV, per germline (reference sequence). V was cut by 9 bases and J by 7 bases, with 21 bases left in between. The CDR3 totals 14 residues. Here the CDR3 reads CASPGGTPAGTQYF. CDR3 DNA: TGTGCCAGTCCCGGGGGGACACCCGCAGGGACCCAGTACTTC.

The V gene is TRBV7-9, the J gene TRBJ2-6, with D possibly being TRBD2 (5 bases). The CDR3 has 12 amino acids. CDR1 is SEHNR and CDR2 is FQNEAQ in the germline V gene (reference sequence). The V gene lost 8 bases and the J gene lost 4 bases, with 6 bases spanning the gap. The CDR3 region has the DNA TGTGCCAGCCGACTAGGGGCCAACGTCCTGACTTTC. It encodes CASRLGANVLTF.

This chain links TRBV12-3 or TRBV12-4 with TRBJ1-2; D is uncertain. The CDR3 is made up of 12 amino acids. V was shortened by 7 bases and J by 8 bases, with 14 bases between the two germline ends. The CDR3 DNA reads TGTGCCAGCAACACAGCCTACTTCGGCTACACCTTC. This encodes CASNTAYFGYTF.

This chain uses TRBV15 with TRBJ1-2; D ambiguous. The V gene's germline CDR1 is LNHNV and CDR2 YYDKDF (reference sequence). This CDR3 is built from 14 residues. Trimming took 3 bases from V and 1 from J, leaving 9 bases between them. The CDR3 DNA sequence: TGTGCCACCAGCAGTCCACAGCTTAACTATGGCTACACCTTC. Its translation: CATSSPQLNYGYTF.

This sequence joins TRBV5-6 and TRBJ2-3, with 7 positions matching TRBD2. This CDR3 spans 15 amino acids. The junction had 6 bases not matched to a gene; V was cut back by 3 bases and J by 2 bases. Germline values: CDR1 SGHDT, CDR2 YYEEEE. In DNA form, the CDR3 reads TGTGCCAGCAGCTCGGGAGGTAGGCTCACAGATACGCAGTATTTT. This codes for CASSSGGRLTDTQYF.

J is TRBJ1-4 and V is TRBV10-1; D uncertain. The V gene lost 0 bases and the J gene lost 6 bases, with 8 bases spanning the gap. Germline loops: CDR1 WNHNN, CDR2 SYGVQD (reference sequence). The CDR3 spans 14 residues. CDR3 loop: CASSESRWDEKLFF. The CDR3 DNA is TGCGCCAGCAGTGAGTCGAGGTGGGATGAAAAACTGTTTTTT.

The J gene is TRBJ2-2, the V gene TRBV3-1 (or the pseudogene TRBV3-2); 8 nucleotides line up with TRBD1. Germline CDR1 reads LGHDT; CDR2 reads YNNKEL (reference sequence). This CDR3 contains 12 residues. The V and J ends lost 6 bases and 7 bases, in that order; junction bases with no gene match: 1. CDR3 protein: CASRQGGGELFF. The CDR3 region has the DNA TGTGCCAGCAGACAGGGGGGCGGGGAGCTGTTTTTT.

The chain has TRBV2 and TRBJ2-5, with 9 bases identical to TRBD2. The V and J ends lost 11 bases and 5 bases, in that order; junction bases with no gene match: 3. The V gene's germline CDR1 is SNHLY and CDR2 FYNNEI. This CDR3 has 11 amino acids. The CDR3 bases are TGTGCCGGGACTAGCTCGGAGACCCAGTACTTC. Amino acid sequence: CAGTSSETQYF.

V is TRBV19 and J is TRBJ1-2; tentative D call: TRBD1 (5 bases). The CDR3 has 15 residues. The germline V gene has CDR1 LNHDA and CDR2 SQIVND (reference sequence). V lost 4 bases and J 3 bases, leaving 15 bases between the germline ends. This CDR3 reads CASSNSKQEYYGYTF. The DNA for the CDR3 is TGTGCCAGTAGTAACTCCAAACAGGAGTACTATGGCTACACCTTC.

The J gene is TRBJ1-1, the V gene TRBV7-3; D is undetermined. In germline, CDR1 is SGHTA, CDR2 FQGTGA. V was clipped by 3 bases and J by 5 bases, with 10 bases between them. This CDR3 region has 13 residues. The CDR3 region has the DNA TGTGCCAGCAGCTTGGCGACATGGACTGAAGCTTTCTTT. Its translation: CASSLATWTEAFF.

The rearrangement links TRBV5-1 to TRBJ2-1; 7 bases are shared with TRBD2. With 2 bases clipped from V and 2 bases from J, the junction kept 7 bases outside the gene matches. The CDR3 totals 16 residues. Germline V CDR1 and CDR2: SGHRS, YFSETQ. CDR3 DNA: TGCGCCAGCAGCTTAGGGGCTAGCGGAACCTACAATGAGCAGTTCTTC. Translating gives CASSLGASGTYNEQFF.

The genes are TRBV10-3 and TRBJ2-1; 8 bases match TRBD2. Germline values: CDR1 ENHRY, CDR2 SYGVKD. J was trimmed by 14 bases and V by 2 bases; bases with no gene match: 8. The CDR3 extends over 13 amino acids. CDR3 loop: CAISEGTRDWEFF. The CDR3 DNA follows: TGTGCCATCAGTGAGGGGACTAGGGATTGGGAGTTCTTC.

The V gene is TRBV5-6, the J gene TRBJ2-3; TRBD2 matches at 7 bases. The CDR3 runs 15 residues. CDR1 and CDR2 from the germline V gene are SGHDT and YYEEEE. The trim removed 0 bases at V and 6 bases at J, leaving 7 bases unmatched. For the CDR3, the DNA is TGTGCCAGCAGCTTGGGGGTTTGGCGGGGGGATACGCAGTATTTT. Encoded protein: CASSLGVWRGDTQYF.

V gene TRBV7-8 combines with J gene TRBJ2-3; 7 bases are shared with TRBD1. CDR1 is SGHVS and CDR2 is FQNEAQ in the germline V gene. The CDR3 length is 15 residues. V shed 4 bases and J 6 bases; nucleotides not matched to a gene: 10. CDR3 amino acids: CASSSPDRERDTQYF. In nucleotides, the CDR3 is TGTGCCAGCAGCTCCCCAGACAGGGAAAGGGATACGCAGTATTTT.